This TCR beta chain was observed in a study of low-dose radiotherapy and immunotherapy resistance in tumors. Study at large: Cohort 1 was treated with 0.5 Gy per fraction at 2-week intervals, amounting to 6.5 Gy overall. Every two weeks, one day ahead of radiation and immunotherapy, cyclophosphamide 200 mg/m2 was given (intravenously). Both drugs were delivered intravenously to patients (nivolumab 240 mg every two weeks and ipilimumab 1 mg/kg every six weeks).

Covering alpha and beta chains, TRAV- and TRBV-specific primers were used for the first-strand cDNA. TCRs were amplified for around 21 PCR cycles with a constant-region primer and V-primer adapter. TCRdb recomputed calls from the reads with MiXCR, one row per CDR3 protein. The table records around 80,000 distinct CDR3 sequences, about 17% of them present only once. This clonotype came up many times. Per the germline V gene, CDR1 is MDHEN and CDR2 is SYDVKM. V dropped 7 bases and J dropped 3; count of bases not matched to a gene: 7. The CDR3 covers 14 residues. Time point of the sample: after trial treatment. Documented treatment: LDRT plus nivolumab, ipilimumab, low-dose cyclophosphamide and aspirin (RACIN trial).

The sample here was PBMCs, taken after low-dose radiotherapy plus immunotherapy. This TCR was sampled from a male donor with prostate cancer. This rearrangement joins TRBV28 to TRBJ2-7; TRBD1 matches 9 bases. The CDR3 loop is CASMTGTGYYEQYF. CDR3 sequence (DNA): TGTGCCAGCATGACAGGGACAGGGTACTACGAGCAGTACTTC.